Listed here are 14 T cell receptor beta chains from one sample, sequenced in a study of cytomegalovirus exposure and HLA in healthy donors. The PCR had 60 Vbeta and 13 Jbeta primers. Data came from immunoSEQ multiplex PCR; TCRdb stores just in-frame clones and leaves some out. The table lists 150,000 to 200,000 clones, 81% of them singletons, with 1.5% to 2% in the top ten. The sample taken for sequencing was PBMCs. These receptors were obtained from a man between 18 and 35 years old in good health and CMV-seronegative.

This chain links TRBV28 with TRBJ1-5, with 9 bases lining up with TRBD1. Germline-derived CDR1 and CDR2 are MDHEN and SYDVKM. The ends lost 8 bases at V and 0 bases at J; junction bases unmatched: 8. The CDR3 is 16 residues long. In nucleotides, the CDR3 is TGTGCCAGCGGATCACAGGGGGCATATAGCAATCAGCCCCAGCATTTT. This encodes CASGSQGAYSNQPQHF.

The CDR3 spells CASSLGQGAKAAFF. As DNA, the CDR3 is TGTGCCAGCAGCCTCGGACAGGGGGCGAAAGCTGCTTTCTTT. The rearrangement links TRBV7-9 to TRBJ1-1; TRBD1 aligns across 11 bases. The CDR3 runs to 14 residues. Looked up from germline, CDR1 is SEHNR and CDR2 is FQNEAQ (reference sequence). The V and J ends lost 5 bases and 11 bases, in that order; junction bases with no gene match: 10.

The chain carries TRBV19 and TRBJ2-3, with D possibly TRBD2 on 5 matching bases. CDR3 length: 17 amino acids. Trimming left V 0 bases short and J 3 bases short, with 16 bases between. Germline CDR1 is LNHDA and CDR2 is SQIVND (reference sequence). The CDR3 sequence: CASSIDRALAQTDTQYF. The DNA for the CDR3 is TGTGCCAGTAGTATAGATCGGGCCCTAGCCCAAACAGATACGCAGTATTTT.

The chain is built from TRBV5-4 and TRBJ2-4, with a tentative D call TRBD2 (6 bases). V was shortened by 2 bases and J by 0 bases, with 12 bases between the two germline ends. CDR1 SGHNT and CDR2 YYREEE come from the germline V gene (reference sequence). CDR3 length: 16 amino acids. The CDR3 DNA reads as TGTGCCAGCAGCTTAGGAGGGGCTCTAGCCAAAAACATTCAGTACTTC. Its protein product is CASSLGGALAKNIQYF.

This clone was counted once. This chain joins TRBV5-1 and TRBJ2-7; 8 bases match TRBD1. CDR3 length: 15 residues. Germline V lookup: CDR1 SGHRS, CDR2 YFSETQ. V shed 4 bases, J shed 3 bases, and the junction held 9 bases outside the gene matches. The CDR3 region has the DNA TGCGCCAGCAGCAGAGGACAGGGAGGATTCTACGAGCAGTACTTC. Residues: CASSRGQGGFYEQYF. Full variable domain (outside the CDR3, taken from reference TRBV5-1 and TRBJ2-7): KAGVTQTPRYLIKTRGQQVTLSCSPISGHRSVSWYQQTPGQGLQFLFEYFSETQRNKGNFPGRFSGRQFSNSRSEMNVSTLELGDSALYLCASSRGQGGFYEQYFGPGTRLTVT.

The rearrangement links TRBV7-2 to TRBJ2-4; 7 bases align to TRBD1. The CDR3 has 14 amino acids. Germline lookup yields CDR1 SGHTA and CDR2 FQGNSA. V dropped 6 bases and J dropped 0; count of bases not matched to a gene: 2. DNA of the CDR3: TGTGCCAGCAGATACAGGGGAGCCAAAAACATTCAGTACTTC. It specifies CASRYRGAKNIQYF.

The chain joins TRBV10-3 to TRBJ1-5; D is unclear. The CDR3 contains 12 residues. CDR1 and CDR2 from the germline V gene are ENHRY and SYGVKD. V was clipped by 3 bases and J by 4 bases, with 4 bases between them. CDR3 residues: CAISDSNQPQHF. The DNA for the CDR3 is TGTGCCATCAGTGATTCTAATCAGCCCCAGCATTTT.

The chain links TRBV4-1 to TRBJ2-1; TRBD2 might be the D (5 bases). V was shortened by 0 bases and J by 0 bases, with 15 bases between the two germline ends. The germline V gene has CDR1 MGHRA and CDR2 YSYEKL. This CDR3 is 18 amino acids long. The CDR3 protein is CASSQESEGTTSYNEQFF. The CDR3 DNA is TGCGCCAGCAGCCAAGAGTCCGAGGGTACCACCTCCTACAATGAGCAGTTCTTC.

This clone was detected a few times. This chain uses TRBV5-1 with TRBJ2-7, with 9 bases matching TRBD2. Germline CDR1 reads SGHRS; CDR2 reads YFSETQ. V shed 0 bases, J shed 0 bases, and the junction held 1 base outside the gene matches. The length of the CDR3 is 15 residues. The CDR3 DNA follows: TGCGCCAGCAGCTTGGGCGGGGGGGCCTCCTACGAGCAGTACTTC. Amino acids: CASSLGGGASYEQYF. The complete variable domain, with remaining parts taken from reference TRBV5-1 and TRBJ2-7, reads KAGVTQTPRYLIKTRGQQVTLSCSPISGHRSVSWYQQTPGQGLQFLFEYFSETQRNKGNFPGRFSGRQFSNSRSEMNVSTLELGDSALYLCASSLGGGASYEQYFGPGTRLTVT.

This clone was seen a single time. J is TRBJ1-1 and V is TRBV27; D is uncertain. Trimming cost V 5 bases and J 1 base, with 8 bases left between them. The length of the CDR3 is 13 residues. Germline-derived CDR1 and CDR2 are MNHEY and SMNVEV (reference sequence). In DNA, the CDR3 is TGTGCCAGCAGTGCAAACAGGAACACTGAAGCTTTCTTT. It translates to CASSANRNTEAFF.

The rearrangement uses TRBV4-3 and TRBJ2-1, with 8 nucleotides matching TRBD2. Unmatched junction bases numbered 5, after V lost 1 base and J lost 0 bases. The CDR3 is 17 amino acids. Germline V gene sequence: CDR1 LGHNA, CDR2 YSLEER. CDR3: CASSQVTGTSSYNEQFF. The CDR3 DNA sequence: TGCGCCAGCAGCCAAGTTACCGGGACTAGCTCCTACAATGAGCAGTTCTTC.

The chain couples TRBV9 to TRBJ2-1, with D tentatively TRBD2 (6 bases). V was cut by 0 bases and J by 0 bases, with 10 bases left in between. The CDR3 runs 16 residues. CDR1 is SGDLS and CDR2 is YYNGEE in the germline V gene. The CDR3 reads CASSVVGSSSYNEQFF. In DNA form, the CDR3 reads TGTGCCAGCAGCGTAGTCGGGAGTAGCTCCTACAATGAGCAGTTCTTC.

The chain employs TRBV4-3 and TRBJ2-7; 9 bases are shared with TRBD1. Germline V gene lookup returns CDR1 LGHNA and CDR2 YSLEER. This CDR3 has 15 residues. J was trimmed by 6 bases and V by 4 bases; bases with no gene match: 10. Here the CDR3 reads CASSRGTGSICEQYF. The CDR3, as DNA: TGCGCCAGCAGCCGAGGGACAGGGAGTATCTGCGAGCAGTACTTC.

The rearrangement joins TRBV5-8 to TRBJ2-5; 7 nucleotides match TRBD2. The CDR3 length is 15 residues. The germline V gene has CDR1 SGHTS and CDR2 YDEGEE. The V and J ends lost 6 bases and 3 bases, in that order; junction bases with no gene match: 11. The CDR3 region has the DNA TGTGCCAGCAACTCCCCGGGGAGGGTGGAAGAGACCCAGTACTTC. It specifies CASNSPGRVEETQYF.